This TCR beta chain was retrieved from a study of cytomegalovirus exposure and HLA in healthy donors. Trimming removed 8 bases from V and 5 bases from J, with 9 bases in between. The CDR3 is made up of 11 amino acids. Germline CDR1 SNHLY, CDR2 FYNNEI. Findings and caveats of the study: Rarity marked most TCR sequences, yet some public TCRs occurred in many donors.

The PCR employed 60 Vbeta primers together with 13 Jbeta primers. TCRdb's copy holds only in-frame clones and misses some; the assay was immunoSEQ multiplex PCR. The sample lists more than 150,000 clones, approximately 79% seen once, with about an eighth in the top ten. Participants comprised healthy donors of bone marrow. Points on this clone: Its antigen remains unidentified.

This rearrangement joins TRBV2 to TRBJ1-1; D remains ambiguous. This receptor was obtained from a man aged 45-60 years in good health and CMV-seropositive. Sequencing was done on a sample of PBMCs. The CDR3 loop reads CASLYTTEAFF. DNA of the CDR3: TGTGCCAGCTTGTACACGACTGAAGCTTTCTTT.